This T cell receptor beta chain comes out of a study of beta chain features in type 1 diabetes. Remarks on this clone: The antigen remains unidentified.

Sequencing targeted expressed TCRB transcripts, as all isolated RNA had been reverse transcribed. Method: immunoSEQ multiplex PCR; TCRdb's copy keeps in-frame clones and lacks some. The table lists about half a million clones, approximately 10% of them singletons. V was clipped by 6 bases and J by 1 base, with 13 bases between them. The CDR3 covers 14 residues. Germline-derived CDR1 and CDR2 are SGHDT and YYEEEE. Study observations and caveats: There was no resolution here of whether HLA type influences TCRB rearrangement.

The sequenced sample was naive CD4+ T cells from blood. The receptor comes from a woman younger than 35 in good health. The chain recombines TRBV5-6 with TRBJ1-2, with D maybe TRBD1 (6 bases). In DNA, the CDR3 is TGTGCCAGCATGGTGGCAGGGGATAACTATGGCTACACCTTC. Its translation: CASMVAGDNYGYTF.